This passage covers 30 T cell receptor beta chains from one sample sequenced in a study of blood T cell repertoires in COVID-19 (dated by TCRdb to 2019 to 2021). The method behind the library was the immunoSEQ multiplex PCR assay. As stored in TCRdb, this immuneACCESS dataset retains in-frame rearrangements with V and J assigned. A fraction of the clones does not appear; measured against another copy, unresolved V genes explain less than half of the discrepancy, and the remainder lacks a known reason. The sample table contains about 400,000 clones; only one count was recorded for approximately 87% of them. Jointly, the top ten make up about 10% of the sample. The sequencing sample was made of PBMCs or T cells enriched from blood (not recorded which). The receptor set was obtained from a woman between 45 and 65 years old who had recovered from COVID-19.

The chain carries TRBV19 and TRBJ2-7; the match to TRBD1 covers 9 bases. V was pared by 5 bases and J by 4 bases, with 12 bases of the junction left unmatched. Per the germline V gene, CDR1 is LNHDA and CDR2 is SQIVND (reference sequence). CDR3 length equals 16 residues. This CDR3 reads CASSPDTGGAMYEQYF. Here the CDR3 DNA reads TGTGCCAGTAGTCCGGACACAGGGGGCGCAATGTACGAGCAGTACTTC.

The rearrangement joins TRBV18 to TRBJ1-2; TRBD1 agrees at 7 bases. This CDR3 has 16 amino acids. The V gene end was trimmed by 3 bases and the J gene end by 6 bases; junction bases not matched to a gene: 13. Germline CDR1 KGHSH, CDR2 LQKENI. Written as DNA, the CDR3 is TGTGCCAGCTCACCTCAGGGGGGCGTTTCAGCAGATGGCTACACCTTC. It translates to CASSPQGGVSADGYTF. The whole variable domain, filled in from reference TRBV18 and TRBJ1-2, reads NAGVMQNPRHLVRRRGQEARLRCSPMKGHSHVYWYRQLPEEGLKFMVYLQKENIIDESGMPKERFSAEFPKEGPSILRIQQVVRGDSAAYFCASSPQGGVSADGYTFGSGTRLTVV.

The CDR3 loop is CAISESRAGGNGELFF. In nucleotides, the CDR3 is TGTGCCATCAGTGAGTCGAGAGCGGGGGGAAACGGGGAGCTGTTTTTT. The chain uses TRBV10-3 and TRBJ2-2, with 9 bases aligning to TRBD2. The CDR3 runs 16 residues. Germline V gives CDR1 ENHRY, CDR2 SYGVKD. With V trimmed by 0 bases and J by 7 bases, 6 bases remained unmatched.

This clone has only a few counts. V and J are TRBV19 and TRBJ1-1, with TRBD1 as a possible D gene (5 bases). V lost 6 bases to trimming and J lost 2 bases, with 16 bases between them. Germline CDR1 and CDR2: LNHDA and SQIVND (reference sequence). This CDR3 spans 15 amino acids. In DNA form, the CDR3 reads TGTGCCAGTAGGTGGAGGGGCGAAGGTAACACTGAAGCTTTCTTT. Translation: CASRWRGEGNTEAFF.

The V and J genes are TRBV27 and TRBJ2-7, with a tentative D call TRBD1 (6 bases). The CDR3 totals 14 residues. Germline V gene sequence: CDR1 MNHEY, CDR2 SMNVEV (reference sequence). V lost 2 bases, J lost 5 bases, and 13 bases lay in between. The CDR3 nucleotides read TGTGCCAGCAGTTTAATACCAGGGGACCACGAGCAGTACTTC. Encoded protein: CASSLIPGDHEQYF.

The chain couples TRBV7-2 to TRBJ1-6, with D perhaps matching TRBD1 (6 bases). Germline lookup yields CDR1 SGHTA and CDR2 FQGNSA. Trimming cost V 5 bases and J 6 bases, with 14 bases left between them. There are 15 residues in the CDR3. The CDR3 here is CASSMSLTGNSPLHF. CDR3 nucleotide sequence: TGTGCCAGCAGCATGTCCCTGACAGGTAATTCACCCCTCCACTTT.

DNA for the CDR3: TGTGCCAGCAGCCATGGGGACAGGGACTATTACCCGATGGGGGGCTACACCTTC. Its translation: CASSHGDRDYYPMGGYTF. The chain carries TRBV3-1 (or the pseudogene TRBV3-2) and TRBJ1-2, with 9 bases identical to TRBD1. Germline CDR1 and CDR2: LGHDT and YNNKEL (reference sequence). The length of the CDR3 is 18 residues. V shed 3 bases and J 8 bases; nucleotides not matched to a gene: 19.

The J gene is TRBJ1-1, the V gene TRBV5-1, with 8 bases identical to TRBD1. Germline CDR1 is SGHRS and CDR2 is YFSETQ. Trimming removed 4 bases from V and 8 bases from J; junction bases left unmatched: 4. This CDR3 region has 12 residues. The CDR3 DNA reads TGCGCCAGCAGCCACGGACAGGGAGAAGCTTTCTTT. This translates into CASSHGQGEAFF.

The chain couples TRBV27 to TRBJ2-7; weak D call: TRBD1 (5 bases). Germline V gene lookup returns CDR1 MNHEY and CDR2 SMNVEV (reference sequence). V was shortened by 4 bases and J by 2 bases, with 12 bases between the two germline ends. The CDR3 covers 14 residues. The CDR3 protein is CASSYRGWTYEQYF. In nucleotides, the CDR3 is TGTGCCAGCAGTTATAGGGGCTGGACCTACGAGCAGTACTTC.

The genes are TRBV14 and TRBJ1-4, with D tentatively TRBD1 (6 bases). Trimming took 6 bases from V and 8 from J, leaving 19 bases between them. Germline lookup yields CDR1 SGHDN and CDR2 FVKESK. CDR3 length equals 15 residues. The CDR3 nucleotides read TGTGCCAGCAGTCCCAGGCCAGGGGCTGGCGAAAAACTGTTTTTT. Amino acids: CASSPRPGAGEKLFF.

The chain uses TRBV9 and TRBJ2-1; weak D call: TRBD2 (6 bases). The CDR3 length is 13 residues. The germline V gene has CDR1 SGDLS and CDR2 YYNGEE. Trimming took off 0 bases at V and 9 bases at J, with 10 bases between the two ends. The DNA for the CDR3 is TGTGCCAGCAGCGTAGGGCGGGGTAGTGAGCAGTTCTTC. This sequence encodes CASSVGRGSEQFF.

The chain's CDR3 is CASSQANSYLNTEAFF. CDR3 DNA sequence: TGTGCCAGCAGCCAAGCCAACAGCTATCTGAACACTGAAGCTTTCTTT. The chain recombines TRBV3-1 (or the pseudogene TRBV3-2) with TRBJ1-1; D is uncertain. Germline CDR1 is LGHDT and CDR2 is YNNKEL (reference sequence). V lost 1 base, J lost 0 bases, and 12 bases lay in between. CDR3 length: 16 residues.

V and J are TRBV2 and TRBJ2-7; D call uncertain. Germline values: CDR1 SNHLY, CDR2 FYNNEI. The CDR3 covers 11 residues. V lost 7 bases and J lost 7, with 11 bases in between. The CDR3 coding sequence is TGTGCCAGCACCCCTCCGGGTGAGCAGTACTTC. Protein product: CASTPPGEQYF.

The chain links TRBV30 to TRBJ1-2; 9 bases fit TRBD1. Germline V lookup: CDR1 GTSNPN, CDR2 SVGIG (reference sequence). This CDR3 has 14 amino acids. V shed 5 bases, J shed 5 bases, and the junction held 9 bases outside the gene matches. The chain's CDR3 is CAWVNRGRVYGYTF. CDR3 nucleotides: TGTGCCTGGGTCAACAGGGGGCGCGTATATGGCTACACCTTC.

The chain links TRBV5-1 to TRBJ1-4; 12 bases map to TRBD1. Germline lookup yields CDR1 SGHRS and CDR2 YFSETQ. This CDR3 comprises 16 residues. V was pared by 4 bases and J by 7 bases, with 8 bases of the junction left unmatched. CDR3 sequence: CASSGTGGGLGEKLFF. The CDR3 bases are TGCGCCAGCAGCGGGACAGGGGGCGGTCTAGGTGAAAAACTGTTTTTT.

The chain links TRBV19 to TRBJ1-2; no clear D gene. V was pared by 7 bases and J by 4 bases, with 16 bases between. Germline CDR1 reads LNHDA; CDR2 reads SQIVND (reference sequence). There are 14 residues in the CDR3. Here the CDR3 reads CASTAPGIGYGYTF. CDR3 DNA: TGTGCCAGTACGGCCCCGGGTATCGGCTATGGCTACACCTTC.

The rearrangement uses TRBV29-1 and TRBJ2-7; 7 bases align to TRBD1. CDR3 size: 13 residues. The germline V gene encodes CDR1 SQVTM and CDR2 ANQGSEA. The V gene end was trimmed by 1 base and the J gene end by 4 bases; junction bases not matched to a gene: 4. The CDR3 nucleotides are TGCAGCGTTGAAGCAGGGGGTGGGTACGAGCAGTACTTC. Its translation is CSVEAGGGYEQYF.

This clone was seen more than once but under ten times. The chain uses TRBV14 and TRBJ2-1, with 11 bases lining up with TRBD2. The CDR3 is 19 amino acids. Losses at the gene ends were 3 bases for V and 0 bases for J; bases not matched to a gene: 10. Per the germline V gene, CDR1 is SGHDN and CDR2 is FVKESK. This CDR3 is CASSQRASGGPSSYNEQFF. CDR3 bases: TGTGCCAGCAGCCAGAGGGCTAGCGGGGGGCCTAGCTCCTACAATGAGCAGTTCTTC. Full variable domain (missing parts from reference TRBV14 and TRBJ2-1): EAGVTQFPSHSVIEKGQTVTLRCDPISGHDNLYWYRRVMGKEIKFLLHFVKESKQDESGMPNNRFLAERTGGTYSTLKVQPAELEDSGVYFCASSQRASGGPSSYNEQFFGPGTRLTVL.

V gene TRBV14 combines with J gene TRBJ2-3, with D possibly being TRBD1 (6 bases). Germline CDR1 SGHDN, CDR2 FVKESK. The length of the CDR3 is 17 residues. V lost 3 bases and J lost 0, with 16 bases in between. In DNA form, the CDR3 reads TGTGCCAGCAGCCACCTTAGACAGGCCTCTAGCACAGATACGCAGTATTTT. It specifies CASSHLRQASSTDTQYF.

V gene TRBV21-1 combines with J gene TRBJ1-1. TRBV21-1 is flagged as a pseudogene. CDR3 length: 14 residues. The CDR3 DNA reads as TGTGCCAGCAATCTGGGGGGACCGAACACTGAAGCTTTCTTT. It is translated as CASNLGGPNTEAFF.

With respect to this clone: One end of the junction fails to match germline, which may point to a read error. The chain joins TRBV4-3 to TRBJ2-3, with D possibly matching TRBD1 (5 bases). The CDR3 runs to 11 residues. The germline gives CDR1 LGHNA, CDR2 YSLEER. Here the CDR3 DNA reads TGCGCCAGCAGCCTAGGACATACGCTCCATTTT. Protein product: CASSLGHTLHF.

The table lists this clone with a count of one. The chain joins TRBV6-5 to TRBJ2-5, with D perhaps TRBD1 (6 bases). CDR3 size: 15 residues. V was shortened by 6 bases and J by 3 bases, with 17 bases between the two germline ends. Per germline, CDR1 MNHEY and CDR2 SVGAGI. CDR3 sequence: CASRNRVVGKETQYF. Written as DNA, the CDR3 is TGTGCCAGCAGGAACAGGGTTGTTGGAAAAGAGACCCAGTACTTC.

This chain joins TRBV7-8 and TRBJ1-2; D unclear. Trimming shortened V by 5 bases and J by 0 bases, and 16 bases separated the two germline ends. CDR1 and CDR2 (germline): SGHVS, FQNEAQ. The CDR3 sequence is 16 residues long. The chain's CDR3 is CASSPNRINTNYGYTF. In DNA form, the CDR3 reads TGTGCCAGCAGCCCCAACAGAATAAATACTAACTATGGCTACACCTTC.

The chain recombines TRBV4-3 with TRBJ2-1; 9 positions agree with TRBD1. There are 16 residues in the CDR3. Germline CDR1 and CDR2: LGHNA and YSLEER. J gave up 9 bases and V 0 bases, and 9 bases lay outside the gene matches. CDR3 in DNA: TGCGCCAGCAGCCAAGAGCGAACAGGGGGCCGTGGTGAGCAGTTCTTC. It specifies CASSQERTGGRGEQFF.

This clone was picked up a small number of times. V and J are TRBV5-1 and TRBJ2-1; D is unclear. Germline values: CDR1 SGHRS, CDR2 YFSETQ. Trimming cost V 4 bases and J 7 bases, with 15 bases left between them. This CDR3 is 14 amino acids long. As DNA, the CDR3 is TGCGCCAGCAGCCTGGGGTTAGTCGGGAATGAGCAGTTCTTC. This gives the protein CASSLGLVGNEQFF.

V is TRBV27 and J is TRBJ2-5; TRBD1 matches 8 bases. The length of the CDR3 is 13 residues. V lost 5 bases and J lost 5; bases outside the gene matches: 4. Germline CDR1 reads MNHEY; CDR2 reads SMNVEV (reference sequence). The CDR3: CASSPNRGETQYF. The CDR3 coding sequence is TGTGCCAGCAGTCCAAACAGGGGGGAGACCCAGTACTTC.

The chain combines TRBV19 with TRBJ2-6, with D perhaps TRBD2 (6 bases). The germline V gene encodes CDR1 LNHDA and CDR2 SQIVND (reference sequence). This CDR3 contains 18 residues. V lost 1 base and J 3 bases, leaving 16 bases between the germline ends. CDR3 in DNA: TGTGCCAGTAGTATAGTTAATCTTGGGGGGTTTGGGGCCAACGTCCTGACTTTC. It translates to CASSIVNLGGFGANVLTF.

This chain connects TRBV9 to TRBJ1-1; 7 bases line up with TRBD1. This CDR3 spans 17 amino acids. CDR1 SGDLS and CDR2 YYNGEE come from the germline V gene. J lost 1 base, V lost 0 bases, and 9 bases had no gene match. The CDR3: CASSVGTGVQGNTEAFF. In DNA, the CDR3 is TGTGCCAGCAGCGTAGGAACAGGGGTCCAGGGGAACACTGAAGCTTTCTTT.

The V and J genes are TRBV19 and TRBJ2-1; TRBD2 might be the D (6 bases). Trimming pared 3 bases from V and 12 bases from J, leaving 9 bases between. The CDR3 spans 11 residues. Germline V gives CDR1 LNHDA, CDR2 SQIVND (reference sequence). CDR3 in amino acids: CASSIAGWQFF. In DNA form, the CDR3 reads TGTGCCAGTAGTATCGCGGGGTGGCAGTTCTTC.

This clone was counted between two and nine times. The chain uses TRBV19 and TRBJ2-7, with 7 bases lining up with TRBD1. The CDR3 totals 12 residues. Germline V gene sequence: CDR1 LNHDA, CDR2 SQIVND (reference sequence). Trimming at V came to 9 bases and at J to 4 bases, leaving 6 bases not matched to a gene. CDR3 sequence (DNA): TGTGCCAGCGAAGGGGGCCCTTACGAGCAGTACTTC. It encodes CASEGGPYEQYF.